Listed below are T cell receptor beta chains from one sample, sequenced in a study of CD8+CD57+ T cells in acquired aplastic anemia. TCRdb reanalysed the reads using MiXCR and keeps one entry per CDR3 protein. The profile shows hundreds of thousands of distinct CDR3 sequences, 60% to 80% of them singletons. Source material: sorted CD4+, CD8+, or CD8+CD57+ T cells (not recorded which) from PBMCs. All receptors derive from a human donor in good health, serving as a control. The CDR3 runs from the conserved cysteine through the conserved F or W. A D gene is named only where the DNA matches it firmly. Clone size, where shown, is once, few, many, or a class for clones that have expanded.

D: NA; V: TRBV2; size: many; J: TRBJ1-2; DNA: TGTGCCAGCAGTGACAAGAGGGGGAATGACTATGGCTACACCTTC; CDR3: CASSDKRGNDYGYTF
D: NA; V: TRBV24-1; size: many; J: TRBJ2-1; DNA: TGTGCCACCAGTGAACCGGGATACAATGAGCAGTTCTTC; CDR3: CATSEPGYNEQFF
D: NA; V: TRBV7-2; size: NA; J: TRBJ2-1; DNA: TGTGCCAGCAGCATATCGCTCCTGGTCGGCAATGAGCAGTTCTTC; CDR3: CASSISLLVGNEQFF
D: NA; V: TRBV7-8; size: NA; J: TRBJ1-5; DNA: TGTGCCAGCAGTTCCACGGGGGGCGTGAGGCAGCCCCAGCATTTT; CDR3: CASSSTGGVRQPQHF
D: TRBD1; V: TRBV11-2; size: many; J: TRBJ1-2; DNA: TGTGCCAGCAGCTTTTTGGGACAGGGGAACTATGGCTACACCTTC; CDR3: CASSFLGQGNYGYTF
D: NA; V: TRBV20-1; size: NA; J: TRBJ2-3; DNA: TGCAGTGCTAGTTCCCCAGATACGCAGTATTTT; CDR3: CSASSPDTQYF
D: NA; V: TRBV19; size: NA; J: TRBJ1-6; DNA: TGTGCCAGCAGTCCCGGGGGGGAGGGTTCACCCCTCCACTTT; CDR3: CASSPGGEGSPLHF
D: NA; V: TRBV30; size: many; J: TRBJ1-5; DNA: TGTGCCTGGAGTGTGACCTCCAGTAGCAATCAGCCCCAGCATTTT; CDR3: CAWSVTSSSNQPQHF
D: NA; V: TRBV7-3; size: once; J: TRBJ1-1; DNA: TGTGCCAGCAGCCACGTCGAGGGCATGAACACTGTAGCTTTCTTT; CDR3: CASSHVEGMNTVAFF
D: TRBD1; V: TRBV28; size: many; J: TRBJ1-3; DNA: TGTGCCACACAGGGGGCCGGAAACACCATATATTTT; CDR3: CATQGAGNTIYF
D: NA; V: TRBV11-2; size: once; J: TRBJ1-2; DNA: TGTGCCAGCAGCTCTCCCGGGGGGATCGGGATCTATGGCTACACCTTC; CDR3: CASSSPGGIGIYGYTF
D: NA; V: TRBV2; size: NA; J: TRBJ2-1; DNA: TGTGCCAGCATCAGCGACGTCAAAGAGGAGCAGTTCTTC; CDR3: CASISDVKEEQFF
D: NA; V: TRBV7-2; size: once; J: TRBJ2-7; DNA: TGTGCCAGCAGCTTGGCGCGGGACAATGAGCAGTTCTACCAGTACTTC; CDR3: CASSLARDNEQFYQYF
D: NA; V: TRBV20-1; size: NA; J: TRBJ1-4; DNA: TGCAGTGCTAGAGCACGGGCTCCCTACGAAAAACTGTTTTTT; CDR3: CSARARAPYEKLFF
D: TRBD2; V: TRBV6-2/TRBV6-3; size: once; J: TRBJ2-7; DNA: TGTGCCAGCAGTTTCAGCGGGAGTAGGGGCCACGAGCAGTACTTC; CDR3: CASSFSGSRGHEQYF
D: TRBD2; V: TRBV6-1; size: NA; J: TRBJ2-3; DNA: TGTGCCATCAGTGGGCAGCGGGGAGGCGACAATGAGCAGTATTTT; CDR3: CAISGQRGGDNEQYF
D: NA; V: TRBV7-8; size: NA; J: TRBJ2-6; DNA: NA; CDR3: CASSVAAGANVLPF